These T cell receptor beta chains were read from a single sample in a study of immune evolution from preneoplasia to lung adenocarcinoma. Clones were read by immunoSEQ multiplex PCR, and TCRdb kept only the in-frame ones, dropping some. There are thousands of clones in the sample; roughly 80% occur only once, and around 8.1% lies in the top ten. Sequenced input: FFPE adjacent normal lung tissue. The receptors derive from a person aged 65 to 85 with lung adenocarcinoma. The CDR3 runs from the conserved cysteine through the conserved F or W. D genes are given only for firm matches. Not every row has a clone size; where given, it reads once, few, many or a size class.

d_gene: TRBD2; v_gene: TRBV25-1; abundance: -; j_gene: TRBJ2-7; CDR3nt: TGTGCCAGCGAGGGGACTAACGCCTACGAGCAGTACTTC; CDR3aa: CASEGTNAYEQYF
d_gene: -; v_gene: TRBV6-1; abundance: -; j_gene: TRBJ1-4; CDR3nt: TGTGCCAGCAGTCGACAGGCAACTAATGAAAAACTGTTTTTT; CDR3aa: CASSRQATNEKLFF
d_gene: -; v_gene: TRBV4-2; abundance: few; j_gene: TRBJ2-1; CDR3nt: TGTGCCAGCAGCATTTACAATGAGCAGTTCTTC; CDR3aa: CASSIYNEQFF
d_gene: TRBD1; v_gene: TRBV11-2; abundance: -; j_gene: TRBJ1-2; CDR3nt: TGTGCCAGCAGCTTAGGGACAGGGGATGGCTACACCTTC; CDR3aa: CASSLGTGDGYTF
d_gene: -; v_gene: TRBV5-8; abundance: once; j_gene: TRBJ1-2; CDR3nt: TGTGCCAGCAGCCCGTCCGACAGACTGTCCTATGGCTACACCTTC; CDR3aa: CASSPSDRLSYGYTF
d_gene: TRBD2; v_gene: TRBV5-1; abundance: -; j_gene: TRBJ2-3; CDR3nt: TGCGCCAGCAGGGGACTAGCGGGAGGCTCAGATACGCAGTATTTT; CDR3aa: CASRGLAGGSDTQYF
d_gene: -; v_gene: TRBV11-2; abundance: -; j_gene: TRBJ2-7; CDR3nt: TGTGCCAGCAGCTCCACAGCAGGGTCCTACGAGCAGTACTTC; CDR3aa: CASSSTAGSYEQYF
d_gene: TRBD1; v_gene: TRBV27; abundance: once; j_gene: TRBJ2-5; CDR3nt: TGTGCCAGCAGTAGTTTCCCAGGGGGTACGAACCTTCGGGAGACCCAGTACTTC; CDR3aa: CASSSFPGGTNLRETQYF
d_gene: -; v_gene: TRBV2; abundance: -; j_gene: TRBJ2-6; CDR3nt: TGTGCCAGCACTAGACAGTTACTGGACTCTGGGGCCAACGTCCTGACTTTC; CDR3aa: CASTRQLLDSGANVLTF
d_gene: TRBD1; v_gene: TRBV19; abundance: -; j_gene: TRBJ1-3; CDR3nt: TGTGCCAGTAGTACATCAGGGGGGATCGATCGAAACACCATATATTTT; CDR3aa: CASSTSGGIDRNTIYF
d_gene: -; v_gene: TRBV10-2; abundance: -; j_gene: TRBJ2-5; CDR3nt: TGCGCCAGCAGTGAGGGACTGCCCATCCAAGAGACCCAGTACTTC; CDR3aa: CASSEGLPIQETQYF
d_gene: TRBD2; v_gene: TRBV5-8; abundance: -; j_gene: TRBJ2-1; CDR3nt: TGTGCCAGCAGAGGACTAGCGGGAATTTACAATGAGCAGTTCTTC; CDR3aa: CASRGLAGIYNEQFF
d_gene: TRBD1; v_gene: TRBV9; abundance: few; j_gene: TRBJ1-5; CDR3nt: TGTGCCAGCAGCGTCGGGGGACAGGGGGCCGATCAGCCCCAGCATTTT; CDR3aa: CASSVGGQGADQPQHF